This TCR beta chain came from a study of CD8 T cells in ankylosing spondylitis. Study conclusions and caveats: Several highly homologous variants formed a TCR beta motif that appeared characteristic of ankylosing spondylitis blood. Earlier reports found some motif variants in synovial fluid and blood in reactive arthritis. Disease-associated clonotypes exhibited CD8+ identity and were relatively infrequent in peripheral blood.

Quantitative 5'-RACE with molecular barcodes was used to make the TCR beta libraries. TCRdb ran MiXCR on the 5' RACE reads and lists one entry per CDR3 protein. The sample carries about 260,000 distinct CDR3 sequences, about 19% recorded once. This clonotype showed up just a few times. Its antigen remains unknown. Sequencing was done on a sample of blood, either unsorted or a sorted T cell fraction (not recorded which). This clonotype was obtained from a male donor with ankylosing spondylitis or in good health (not recorded which).

The CDR3 DNA reads as TGTGCCAGCCAAAGAGGCGGGGCGGCATCTGGAAACACCATATATTTT. This sequence encodes CASQRGGAASGNTIYF. The rearrangement joins TRBV7-8 to TRBJ1-3; the D gene is possibly TRBD1 (5 bases). Germline assignment: CDR1 SGHVS and CDR2 FQNEAQ. This CDR3 is 16 amino acids long. Trimming pared 8 bases from V and 1 base from J, leaving 18 bases between.